Below are 7 T cell receptor beta chains sequenced from a single sample in a study of long-term antiretroviral therapy in people with HIV. Researchers report immunoSEQ v3.0 was run at survey level. Sequencing used immunoSEQ multiplex PCR; TCRdb keeps in-frame clones, though not all of them. Of about 32,000 clones listed, 70% to 90% were seen once; the top ten hold about 10%. Sequenced material: unsorted PBMCs, taken 2.2 years after starting antiretroviral therapy. The receptors were sampled from a man between 18 and 35 years old with HIV.

This sequence joins TRBV5-4 and TRBJ1-2; tentative D call: TRBD1 (6 bases). Trimming shortened V by 2 bases and J by 6 bases, and 11 bases separated the two germline ends. CDR3 length: 13 residues. Germline CDR1 and CDR2: SGHNT and YYREEE (reference sequence). The CDR3 coding sequence is TGTGCCAGCAGCTTTAGTACAGGGAATGGCTACACCTTC. Its protein product is CASSFSTGNGYTF.

V usage is TRBV6-5 and J usage is TRBJ1-2; D not certain. V lost 4 bases to trimming and J lost 2 bases, with 11 bases between them. Germline CDR1 reads MNHEY; CDR2 reads SVGAGI. The CDR3 spans 14 residues. The CDR3 DNA is TGTGCCAGCAGTTCGCCCAGAAGGAACTATGGCTACACCTTC. It is translated as CASSSPRRNYGYTF.

The chain is built from TRBV7-6 and TRBJ1-5, with 8 nucleotides matching TRBD1. J was trimmed by 0 bases and V by 5 bases; bases with no gene match: 9. Germline-derived CDR1 and CDR2 are SGHVS and FNYEAQ. The CDR3 contains 17 residues. The CDR3 sequence: CASSAHRGDYSNQPQHF. DNA for the CDR3: TGTGCCAGCAGCGCACACAGGGGGGATTATAGCAATCAGCCCCAGCATTTT.

The chain joins TRBV19 to TRBJ2-5; no clear D. The germline gives CDR1 LNHDA, CDR2 SQIVND (reference sequence). The germline V and J ends were trimmed by 3 bases and 0 bases, with 2 bases remaining between them. There are 12 residues in the CDR3. The CDR3 loop reads CASSIDQETQYF. The CDR3 nucleotides are TGTGCCAGTAGTATTGACCAAGAGACCCAGTACTTC. The full variable domain, its missing parts supplied by reference TRBV19 and TRBJ2-5, is DGGITQSPKYLFRKEGQNVTLSCEQNLNHDAMYWYRQDPGQGLRLIYYSQIVNDFQKGDIAEGYSVSREKKESFPLTVTSAQKNPTAFYLCASSIDQETQYFGPGTRLLVL.

The chain couples TRBV7-9 to TRBJ1-1; D gene ambiguous. Deletions cut 5 bases from V and 1 base from J, with 8 bases between. The CDR3 covers 13 residues. Germline CDR1 is SEHNR and CDR2 is FQNEAQ (reference sequence). The DNA of the CDR3 is TGTGCCAGCAGCCCCCCCCCGAACACTGAAGCTTTCTTT. Residues: CASSPPPNTEAFF.

The chain carries TRBV4-1 and TRBJ1-1, with D unresolved. The CDR3 is made up of 12 amino acids. Germline V CDR1 and CDR2: MGHRA, YSYEKL. With 6 bases removed from V and 1 base from J, the gap between germline ends came to 6 bases. The CDR3 DNA reads as TGCGCCAGCAGGCGGGGGAACACTGAAGCTTTCTTT. It specifies CASRRGNTEAFF.

The chain combines TRBV18 with TRBJ1-6; D is perhaps TRBD1 (6 bases). V was pared by 2 bases and J by 8 bases, with 13 bases between. CDR1 and CDR2 from the germline V gene are KGHSH and LQKENI. The CDR3 consists of 15 residues. This CDR3 reads CASSPAGGRDSPLHF. CDR3 DNA: TGTGCCAGCTCACCAGCCGGGGGCAGAGATTCACCCCTCCACTTT.